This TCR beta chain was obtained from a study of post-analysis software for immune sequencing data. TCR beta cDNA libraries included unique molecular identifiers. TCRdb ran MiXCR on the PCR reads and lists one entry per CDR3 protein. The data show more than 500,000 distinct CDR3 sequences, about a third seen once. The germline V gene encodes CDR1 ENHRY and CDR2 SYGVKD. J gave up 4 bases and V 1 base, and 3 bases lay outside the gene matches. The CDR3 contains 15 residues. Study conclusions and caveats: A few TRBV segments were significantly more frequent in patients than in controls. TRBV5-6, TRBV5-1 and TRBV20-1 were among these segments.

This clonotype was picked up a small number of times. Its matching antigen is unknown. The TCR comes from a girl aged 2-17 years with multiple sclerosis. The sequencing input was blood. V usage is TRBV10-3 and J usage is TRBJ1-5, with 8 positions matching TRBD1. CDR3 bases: TGTGCCATCAGTGAGTTCGGACAGGGTAATCAGCCCCAGCATTTT. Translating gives CAISEFGQGNQPQHF.